The rows below give T cell receptor beta chains drawn from one sample of a study of T cells in Graves' hyperthyroidism and ophthalmopathy. MiXCR, applied by TCRdb to the multiplex PCR reads, yields one record per CDR3 protein. The repertoire consists of 500,000 to 750,000 distinct CDR3 sequences, with about half occurring once and the leading ten covering approximately 8.4%. The sample was peripheral blood or thyroid tissue (not recorded which). These receptor sequences come from a woman aged 18-29 years with Graves' hyperthyroidism. The conserved cysteine and the conserved F or W are not part of the CDR3 here. Fields, in order: J gene, D gene, V gene, CDR3 protein. D genes are given only for firm matches.

>TRBJ1-2|.|TRBV7-6
ASSPRDTPNYGYT
>TRBJ2-3|TRBD2|TRBV5-1
ASSLGLAERTDTQY
>TRBJ2-6|TRBD1|TRBV6-5
ASSYSRQGIYSGANVLT
>TRBJ1-1|TRBD1|TRBV2
ASTGQGRSRAEAF
>TRBJ2-2|TRBD1|TRBV29-1
SSGQGATGELF
>TRBJ1-5|.|TRBV3-1
ASSLRVINQPQH
>TRBJ1-1|.|TRBV24-1
ATSDTRGTIPYTKAF
>TRBJ2-2|.|TRBV6-5
ASSYSSGTIGELF
>TRBJ2-7|TRBD2|TRBV25-1
ASVAGEVHEQY
>TRBJ2-7|TRBD1|TRBV4-3
ASSQDQRQGAYEQY
>TRBJ1-5|TRBD1|TRBV4-2
ASSQDGGQGGQPQH
>TRBJ2-7|TRBD2|TRBV7-2
ASSLAGGSGYEQY